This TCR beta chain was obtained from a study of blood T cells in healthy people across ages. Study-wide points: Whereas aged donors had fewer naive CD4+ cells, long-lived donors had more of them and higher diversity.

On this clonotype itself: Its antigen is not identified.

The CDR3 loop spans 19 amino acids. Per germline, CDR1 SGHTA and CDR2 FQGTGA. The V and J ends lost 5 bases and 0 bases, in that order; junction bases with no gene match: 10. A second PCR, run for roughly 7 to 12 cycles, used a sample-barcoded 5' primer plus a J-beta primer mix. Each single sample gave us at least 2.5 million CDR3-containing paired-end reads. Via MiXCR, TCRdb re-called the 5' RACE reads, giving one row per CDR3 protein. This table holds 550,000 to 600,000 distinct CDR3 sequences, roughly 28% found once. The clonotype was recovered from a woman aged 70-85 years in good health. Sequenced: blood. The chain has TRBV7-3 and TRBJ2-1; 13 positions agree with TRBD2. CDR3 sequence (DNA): TGTGCCAGCAGCCAAGGACTAGCGGGGGCCAAAAGCTCCTACAATGAGCAGTTCTTC. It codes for CASSQGLAGAKSSYNEQFF.